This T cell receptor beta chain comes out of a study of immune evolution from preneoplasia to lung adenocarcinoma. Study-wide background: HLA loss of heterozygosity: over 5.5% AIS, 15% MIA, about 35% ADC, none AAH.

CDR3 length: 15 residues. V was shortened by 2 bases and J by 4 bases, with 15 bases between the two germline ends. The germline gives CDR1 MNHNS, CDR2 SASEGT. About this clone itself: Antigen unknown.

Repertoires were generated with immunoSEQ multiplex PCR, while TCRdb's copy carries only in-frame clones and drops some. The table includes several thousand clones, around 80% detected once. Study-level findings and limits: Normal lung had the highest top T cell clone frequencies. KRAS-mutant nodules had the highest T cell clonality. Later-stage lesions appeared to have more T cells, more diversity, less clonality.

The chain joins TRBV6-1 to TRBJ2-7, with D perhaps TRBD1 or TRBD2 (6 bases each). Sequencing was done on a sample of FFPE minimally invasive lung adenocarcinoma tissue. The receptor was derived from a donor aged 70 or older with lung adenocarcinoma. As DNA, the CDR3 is TGTGCCAGCAGTGAATTTGGGGGGCGCGGGTACGAGCAGTACTTC. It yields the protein CASSEFGGRGYEQYF.